This T cell receptor (beta chain) was sequenced in a study of PD-1 blockade in mismatch repair-deficient tumors. Study-level information: All were previously treated, progressing patients with some twelve mismatch repair-deficient cancer types. General study results and limits: Rapid post-treatment expansion, then contraction, generally preceding radiologic response, marked tumor-resident clones.

Method: immunoSEQ multiplex PCR; TCRdb's copy keeps in-frame clones and lacks some. The sample records 77,000 or so clones, 70% to 90% being singletons. Mismatch repair deficiency was confirmed in all patients, by PCR or immunohistochemistry. TCRs were sequenced from a few patients responding to pembrolizumab. With regard to this clone: The target antigen is unknown.

The input for sequencing was peripheral blood, taken 44 weeks after starting pembrolizumab. This clonotype originated in an adult with mismatch repair-deficient cancer.

This CDR3 is CASSESLETSYNYGYTF. CDR3 in DNA: TGTGCCAGCAGTGAATCCTTGGAGACCTCCTACAACTATGGCTACACCTTC. V usage is TRBV25-1 and J usage is TRBJ1-2; no firm D call. Germline loops: CDR1 MGHDK, CDR2 SYGVNS. With 1 base removed from V and 2 bases from J, the gap between germline ends came to 17 bases. The CDR3 extends over 17 amino acids.